Shown below are 23 T cell receptor beta chains from a single sample sequenced in a study of blood T cell repertoires in COVID-19. Sequencing was performed with immunoSEQ multiplex PCR; in TCRdb, only in-frame clones are kept and a portion is missing. The sample includes approximately 300,000 clones, around 80% of them seen just once. The specimen sequenced was peripheral blood. Receptor source: a woman aged 45-65 years with acute or convalescent COVID-19.

V is TRBV6-5 and J is TRBJ2-1, with 9 bases matching TRBD1. V dropped 6 bases and J dropped 5; count of bases not matched to a gene: 8. The CDR3 totals 15 residues. CDR1 is MNHEY and CDR2 is SVGAGI in the germline V gene. The CDR3 DNA sequence: TGTGCCAGCAGCCCGGGACAGGGTGCGAACAATGAGCAGTTCTTC. It translates to CASSPGQGANNEQFF.

The rearrangement uses TRBV5-1 and TRBJ1-3, with D maybe TRBD1 (6 bases). The V gene lost 0 bases and the J gene lost 1 base, with 8 bases spanning the gap. From germline, CDR1 is SGHRS and CDR2 YFSETQ. The length of the CDR3 is 15 residues. Here the CDR3 DNA reads TGCGCCAGCAGCTTGGCAGGGGATTCTGGAAACACCATATATTTT. It yields the protein CASSLAGDSGNTIYF.

The rearrangement joins TRBV19 to TRBJ1-5; D gene ambiguous. The CDR3 covers 12 residues. The V end was cut by 6 bases, the J end by 6 bases, with 9 bases between. Germline V gene data show CDR1 as LNHDA and CDR2 as SQIVND (reference sequence). CDR3 in amino acids: CASRVVGQPQHF. CDR3 sequence (DNA): TGTGCCAGTAGGGTTGTCGGTCAGCCCCAGCATTTT.

The chain recombines TRBV18 with TRBJ2-3, with D possibly matching TRBD2 (6 bases). This CDR3 spans 15 amino acids. The germline V gene encodes CDR1 KGHSH and CDR2 LQKENI. The germline V and J ends were trimmed by 5 bases and 1 base, with 13 bases remaining between them. The CDR3 coding sequence is TGTGCCAGCTCAACCCAGCGGGTGGGCACAGATACGCAGTATTTT. Its protein is CASSTQRVGTDTQYF.

The rearrangement uses TRBV4-3 and TRBJ1-2; D unresolved. Germline V gene lookup returns CDR1 LGHNA and CDR2 YSLEER. V lost 0 bases to trimming and J lost 2 bases, with 10 bases between them. The length of the CDR3 is 15 residues. This chain's CDR3 is CASSQDPGPNYGYTF. For the CDR3, the DNA is TGCGCCAGCAGCCAAGATCCAGGTCCCAACTATGGCTACACCTTC.

The chain is built from TRBV10-3 and TRBJ1-1; TRBD1 is a possible D gene (5 bases). CDR3 length equals 14 residues. Between the trimmed V and J ends, which lost 0 bases and 8 bases, there was a span of 13 bases. Germline V CDR1 and CDR2: ENHRY, SYGVKD. The CDR3 region has the DNA TGTGCCATCAGTGAGTCGGGGGGGGATTTAGAAGCTTTCTTT. This codes for CAISESGGDLEAFF.

This clone showed up just a few times. The rearrangement links TRBV7-9 to TRBJ1-5, with 7 bases lining up with TRBD1. Germline V gene sequence: CDR1 SEHNR, CDR2 FQNEAQ (reference sequence). With V trimmed by 6 bases and J by 3 bases, 5 bases remained unmatched. This CDR3 has 14 residues. CDR3 sequence: CASRRQGDNQPQHF. CDR3 sequence (DNA): TGTGCCAGCAGGCGTCAGGGGGACAATCAGCCCCAGCATTTT.

Comment on this clone: The same CDR3 can be traced to other DNA sequences in this sample. V usage is TRBV7-9 and J usage is TRBJ1-4; D unresolved. Per the germline V gene, CDR1 is SEHNR and CDR2 is FQNEAQ (reference sequence). V dropped 5 bases and J dropped 8 bases, with 15 bases sitting between them. This CDR3 spans 14 amino acids. CDR3 loop: CASSLGGLGEKLFF. The CDR3, as DNA: TGTGCCAGCAGCCTTGGAGGGCTTGGGGAAAAACTGTTTTTT.

The rearrangement links TRBV2 to TRBJ1-5; 7 nucleotides match TRBD1. CDR3 size: 16 residues. V dropped 2 bases and J dropped 1; count of bases not matched to a gene: 5. Germline loops: CDR1 SNHLY, CDR2 FYNNEI. CDR3 region: CASSEWDSDSNQPQHF. The CDR3 nucleotides read TGTGCCAGCAGTGAATGGGACAGTGACAGCAATCAGCCCCAGCATTTT.

Concerning this clone itself: The CDR3 ends on some other residue instead of the conserved phenylalanine or tryptophan, so this is likely a read error. It is unclear where the CDR3 begins or ends on the DNA, so no DNA is shown, and the CDR3 is as TCRdb lists it. The genes are TRBV10-1 and TRBJ1-4; the table calls TRBD1, which could not be checked here. The germline V gene encodes CDR1 WNHNN and CDR2 SYGVQD (reference sequence). The CDR3 contains 19 residues when both ends are counted. This CDR3 is CASSDSQGYRDMKNCFLRS.

This chain connects TRBV7-2 to TRBJ1-2; D is possibly TRBD1 (6 bases). Trimming took off 6 bases at V and 4 bases at J, with 15 bases between the two ends. CDR1 is SGHTA and CDR2 is FQGNSA in the germline V gene. CDR3 length equals 14 residues. CDR3 bases: TGTGCCAGCAGACTGGACAGCCACACCTATGGCTACACCTTC. Translated: CASRLDSHTYGYTF.

This clone occurred once. Here the CDR3 DNA reads TGCAGCGTTGAATCAGGGTCTAATGAAGCTTTCTTT. It encodes CSVESGSNEAFF. This sequence joins TRBV29-1 and TRBJ1-1, with a possible D match to TRBD1 (5 bases). Germline CDR1 is SQVTM and CDR2 is ANQGSEA. The length of the CDR3 is 12 residues. Trimming left V 2 bases short and J 7 bases short, with 11 bases between. The full variable domain, its missing parts supplied by reference TRBV29-1 and TRBJ1-1, is SAVISQKPSRDICQRGTSLTIQCQVDSQVTMMFWYRQQPGQSLTLIATANQGSEATYESGFVIDKFPISRPNLTFSTLTVSNMSPEDSSIYLCSVESGSNEAFFGQGTRLTVV.

A single count supports this clone. Compared with germline, one end of the junction differs, possibly owing to a read error. Within the sample, other DNA sequences also encode this same CDR3. The chain combines TRBV12-5 with TRBJ1-5; TRBD1 is a possible D gene (5 bases). This CDR3 has 15 amino acids. Germline CDR1 and CDR2: LGHNT and FRNRAP. CDR3 DNA sequence: TGTGCTAGTGGCTTGGGCAGGGCGGACAATCAGCCCCAGCATTTT. It yields the protein CASGLGRADNQPQHF. Based on the CDR3 plus reference TRBV12-5 and TRBJ1-5, the full variable domain is DARVTQTPRHKVTEMGQEVTMRCQPILGHNTVFWYRQTMMQGLELLAYFRNRAPLDDSGMPKDRFSAEMPDATLATLKIQPSEPRDSAVYFCASGLGRADNQPQHFGDGTRLSIL.

V gene TRBV10-3 combines with J gene TRBJ2-5, with a weak D call TRBD1 (6 bases). The CDR3 sequence is 13 residues long. The ends were cut back, 11 bases at V and 0 bases at J, with 13 bases in the middle. Germline assignment: CDR1 ENHRY and CDR2 SYGVKD. The CDR3 reads CAARQADQETQYF. For the CDR3, the DNA is TGTGCCGCAAGACAGGCGGACCAAGAGACCCAGTACTTC.

This chain uses TRBV3-1 (or the pseudogene TRBV3-2) with TRBJ1-2; possibly TRBD1 for D (5 bases). Between the trimmed V and J ends, which lost 3 bases and 6 bases, there was a span of 14 bases. The CDR3 covers 14 residues. Germline CDR1 and CDR2: LGHDT and YNNKEL (reference sequence). The CDR3 loop is CASSHREGSNGYTF. The DNA for the CDR3 is TGTGCCAGCAGCCATCGGGAGGGGTCGAATGGCTACACCTTC.

The gene calls are TRBV11-2 and TRBJ2-5; D is perhaps TRBD2 (6 bases). The germline V gene encodes CDR1 SGHAT and CDR2 FQNNGV. V was shortened by 5 bases and J by 3 bases, with 10 bases between the two germline ends. The CDR3 spans 13 residues. This CDR3 is CASSRTGEETQYF. The CDR3 DNA follows: TGTGCCAGCAGCCGGACGGGGGAAGAGACCCAGTACTTC. The full variable domain, in which reference TRBV11-2 and TRBJ2-5 provide the parts outside the CDR3, is EAGVAQSPRYKIIEKRQSVAFWCNPISGHATLYWYQQILGQGPKLLIQFQNNGVVDDSQLPKDRFSAERLKGVDSTLKIQPAKLEDSAVYLCASSRTGEETQYFGPGTRLLVL.

The chain employs TRBV4-2 and TRBJ2-1; 9 nucleotides agree with TRBD2. CDR1 and CDR2 (germline): LGHNA, YNFKEQ. The ends lost 2 bases at V and 5 bases at J; junction bases unmatched: 4. The CDR3 totals 15 residues. CDR3 coding DNA: TGTGCCAGCAGCCAAATTAGCGGGAGTAACAATGAGCAGTTCTTC. It encodes CASSQISGSNNEQFF.

The sample holds one count of this clone. The genes are TRBV30 and TRBJ1-4; D uncertain. V was shortened by 2 bases and J by 5 bases, with 9 bases between the two germline ends. CDR1 is GTSNPN, CDR2 SVGIG, per germline (reference sequence). The CDR3 has 13 amino acids. Written as DNA, the CDR3 is TGTGCCTGGAGTCGACAAGGCAATGAAAAACTGTTTTTT. Protein sequence: CAWSRQGNEKLFF.

The genes are TRBV19 and TRBJ2-7; 10 positions match TRBD2. This CDR3 contains 15 residues. Germline loops: CDR1 LNHDA, CDR2 SQIVND (reference sequence). The trim removed 8 bases at V and 5 bases at J, leaving 12 bases unmatched. The CDR3 sequence is CASRGRAGGPNEQYF. CDR3 coding DNA: TGTGCCAGTCGGGGTAGAGCGGGAGGGCCAAACGAGCAGTACTTC.

CDR3 nucleotides: TGTGCCAGCAGTGAAGGGGCGACAGGTCGATCAGGGAGCTACACCTTC. Amino acid sequence: CASSEGATGRSGSYTF. The chain combines TRBV2 with TRBJ1-2; a possible D gene is TRBD1 (6 bases). Per the germline V gene, CDR1 is SNHLY and CDR2 is FYNNEI. V lost 1 base and J lost 9, with 21 bases in between. CDR3 length: 16 residues.

This clone has more than one count but fewer than ten. The chain links TRBV19 to TRBJ2-2, with 7 bases identical to TRBD1. The CDR3 has 14 amino acids. Losses at the gene ends were 9 bases for V and 0 bases for J; bases not matched to a gene: 4. Germline assignment: CDR1 LNHDA and CDR2 SQIVND (reference sequence). The CDR3 reads CASRQGTNTGELFF. CDR3 DNA sequence: TGTGCCAGCAGACAGGGAACGAACACCGGGGAGCTGTTTTTT.

V is TRBV11-2 and J is TRBJ1-1, with D maybe TRBD1 (5 bases). The V gene lost 5 bases and the J gene lost 7 bases, with 17 bases spanning the gap. Germline assignment: CDR1 SGHAT and CDR2 FQNNGV. CDR3 size: 14 residues. CDR3: CASSRSGTAIEAFF. In nucleotides, the CDR3 is TGTGCCAGCAGCAGATCCGGGACTGCCATTGAAGCTTTCTTT.

The gene calls are TRBV2 and TRBJ1-3; unclear D gene. Trimming cost V 4 bases and J 0 bases, with 4 bases left between them. The length of the CDR3 is 13 residues. The germline V gene encodes CDR1 SNHLY and CDR2 FYNNEI. CDR3 sequence (DNA): TGTGCCAGCAGTGGCAGCTCTGGAAACACCATATATTTT. It is translated as CASSGSSGNTIYF.